These T cell receptor beta chains were read from a single sample in a study of vaccination effects on CD4 cells after COVID-19. These receptors lack a known antigen. The protocol was immunoSEQ multiplex PCR, while the TCRdb copy is restricted to in-frame clones and leaves out a portion. The repertoire holds about 15,000 clones, with about four fifths as singletons. The material sequenced was CD4+ T cells from PBMCs cultured with SARS-CoV-2 spike peptides, taken after COVID-19 vaccination. The receptors were sampled from a human donor who had a prior SARS-CoV-2 infection. Each CDR3 is given with its conserved first and last residue. D genes are given only for firm matches. The size entry is marked missing in some rows and otherwise reads once, few, many or a size class.

D gene	J gene	clone size	V gene	CDR3 protein	CDR3 DNA
TRBD1	TRBJ2-5	once	TRBV11-3	CASSFHRGQETQYF	TGTGCCAGCAGCTTTCACAGGGGGCAAGAGACCCAGTACTTC
NA	TRBJ2-3	NA	TRBV9	CASSVEPQETDTQYF	TGTGCCAGCAGCGTAGAACCCCAAGAAACAGATACGCAGTATTTT
NA	TRBJ2-3	NA	TRBV6-2/TRBV6-3	CASTPSFFPDTQYF	TGTGCCAGCACCCCTAGCTTCTTCCCAGATACGCAGTATTTT
NA	TRBJ1-1	few	TRBV10-3	CAISRTENTEAFF	TGTGCCATCAGCAGGACAGAGAACACTGAAGCTTTCTTT
NA	TRBJ1-6	once	TRBV7-6	CASSLGGLYNSPLHF	TGTGCCAGCAGCTTGGGGGGACTCTATAATTCACCCCTCCACTTT
TRBD1	TRBJ2-7	NA	TRBV7-2	CASSFGQGALRQYF	TGTGCCAGCAGCTTCGGACAGGGGGCGCTTAGGCAGTACTTC
NA	TRBJ1-4	NA	TRBV7-8	CASSLAILAWGRANEKLFF	TGTGCCAGCAGCTTAGCCATTTTGGCGTGGGGGCGGGCTAATGAAAAACTGTTTTTT
NA	TRBJ2-3	once	TRBV7-2	CASSYQDRPSTDTQYF	TGTGCCAGCAGCTACCAGGACAGACCTAGCACAGATACGCAGTATTTT
TRBD1	TRBJ2-7	NA	TRBV11-2	CASSPGEGTGNYEQYF	TGTGCCAGCAGCCCCGGGGAGGGGACAGGGAACTACGAGCAGTACTTC
TRBD1	TRBJ1-2	NA	TRBV19	CASSIGTVPSYTF	TGTGCCAGTAGTATCGGGACAGTCCCTAGCTACACCTTC
NA	TRBJ1-3	NA	TRBV9	CASSRNSQPTGNTIYF	TGTGCCAGCAGCCGCAACAGCCAACCGACTGGAAACACCATATATTTT
NA	TRBJ1-2	NA	TRBV27	CASSFSRAAFYYYGYTF	TGTGCCAGCAGTTTTTCTAGGGCCGCTTTCTACTATTATGGCTACACCTTC
NA	TRBJ2-3	once	TRBV5-1	CASSDGGLTDTQYF	TGCGCCAGCAGCGACGGGGGCCTCACAGATACGCAGTATTTT
NA	TRBJ2-5	NA	TRBV7-2	CASSLEFRGQYF	TGTGCCAGCAGCTTAGAGTTCCGGGGTCAGTACTTC